This TCR beta chain was obtained from a study of shared clonotypes between healthy human individuals. Whole-study context: The donors, two women and a few men, were aged 18 to 49. Overall study findings and caveats: Estimated richness values were generally larger in naive subsets than in memory subsets. Genetic and exposure-history diversity was limited by the few donors.

Only CD45RO-negative cells positively selected for CCR7 counted as naive CD8 cells, so terminally differentiated effector memory CD45RA+ cells were excluded. TCRdb's copy holds only in-frame clones and misses some; the assay was immunoSEQ multiplex PCR. The sample shows about 1.9 million clones, roughly 95% of them seen only once. A word on this clone: Its antigen remains unidentified.

V dropped 3 bases and J dropped 6 bases, with 16 bases sitting between them. CDR1 and CDR2 (germline): PRHDT, FYEKMQ (reference sequence). The CDR3 has 15 residues. The sample consisted of naive CD8+ T cells from PBMCs. The chain couples TRBV13 to TRBJ2-3; D perhaps matches TRBD2 (6 bases). This clonotype was sampled from a man between 18 and 35 years old in good health. Some clones in this sample may be carry-over from other donors' samples. The CDR3 DNA follows: TGTGCCAGCAGCTTGAGACTAGGACGAGGCGATACGCAGTATTTT. This translates into CASSLRLGRGDTQYF.